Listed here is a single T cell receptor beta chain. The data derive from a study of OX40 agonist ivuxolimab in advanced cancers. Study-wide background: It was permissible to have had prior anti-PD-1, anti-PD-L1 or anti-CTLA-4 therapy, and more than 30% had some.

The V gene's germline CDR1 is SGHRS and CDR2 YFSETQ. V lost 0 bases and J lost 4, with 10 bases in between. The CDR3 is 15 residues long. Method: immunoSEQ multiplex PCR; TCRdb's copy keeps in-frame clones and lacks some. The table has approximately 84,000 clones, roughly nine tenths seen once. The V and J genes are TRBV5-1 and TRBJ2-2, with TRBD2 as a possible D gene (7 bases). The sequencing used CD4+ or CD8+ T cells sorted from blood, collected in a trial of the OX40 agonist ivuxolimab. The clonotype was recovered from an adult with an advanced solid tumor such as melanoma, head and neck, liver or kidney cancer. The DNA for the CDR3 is TGCGCCAGCAGCTTGGCAGGGGAGGGCACCGGGGAGCTGTTTTTT. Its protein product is CASSLAGEGTGELFF.